This T cell receptor (beta chain) appears in the sequencing data of a study of beta chain features in type 1 diabetes. The study reverse transcribed the entire isolated RNA, so it sequenced expressed TCRB transcripts. Assay used: immunoSEQ multiplex PCR; TCRdb lists only in-frame clones, some missing. The sample holds 300,000 to 350,000 clones, 15% to 20% seen once. Trimming shortened V by 2 bases and J by 0 bases, and 5 bases separated the two germline ends. The CDR3 extends over 14 amino acids. Germline V CDR1 and CDR2: MNHEY, SVGAGI. This clonotype was obtained from a woman younger than 30 in good health. The sample was naive CD4+ T cells from blood. The chain combines TRBV6-5 with TRBJ1-3; no definite D call. CDR3 amino acids: CASSYAISGNTIYF. The CDR3 DNA reads as TGTGCCAGCAGTTACGCGATCTCTGGAAACACCATATATTTT.